Listed below are T cell receptor beta chains from one sample, sequenced in a study of T-cell reconstitution after alpha-beta-depleted transplantation in children. Each CDR3 protein gets one entry after TCRdb re-called the PCR reads with MiXCR. Among about 460,000 distinct CDR3 sequences, around 13% were seen once, and the ten largest hold over 5.5%. The source was PBMCs from the stem cell graft donor, collected from the stem cell graft. The receptors were gathered from a human donor who donated a stem cell graft to a child with combined immunodeficiency. Each CDR3 is given with its conserved first and last residue. Fields, in order: V gene, clone size, D gene, J gene, CDR3 DNA, CDR3 protein. The D gene is left open where the match is weak. The listing skips clone size in some rows; elsewhere it reads once, few, many or a size class.

>TRBV7-2|few|TRBD2|TRBJ2-3
TGTGCCAGCAGCCTTATAGCGGGAGGTGGGGATACGCAGTATTTT
CASSLIAGGGDTQYF
>TRBV20-1|.|.|TRBJ2-7
TGCAGTGCTAGGATTCGGGGGTACCCCTACTACGAGCAGTACTTC
CSARIRGYPYYEQYF
>TRBV6-2/TRBV6-3|few|.|TRBJ2-4
TGTGCCAGCAGTTACGCGACGAACAGGGGGGGAAAAAACATTCAGTACTTC
CASSYATNRGGKNIQYF
>TRBV7-9|.|.|TRBJ2-2
TGTGCCAGCAGCTTAGGGGGACACGCGTACGGGGAGCTGTTTTTT
CASSLGGHAYGELFF
>TRBV12-3/TRBV12-4|.|TRBD2|TRBJ2-3
TGTGCCAGCAGTTCATTGCTAGCGGGAGAGTCAGATACGCAGTATTTT
CASSSLLAGESDTQYF
>TRBV12-3/TRBV12-4|.|TRBD2|TRBJ2-7
TGTGCCAGCAGTTTGGGGTGGAGCGGGAGGATGTACGAGCAGTACTTC
CASSLGWSGRMYEQYF
>TRBV6-2/TRBV6-3|.|.|TRBJ2-2
TGTGCCACCGCCTACATGAACACCGGGGAGCTGTTTTTT
CATAYMNTGELFF
>TRBV5-5|.|TRBD1|TRBJ1-4
TGTGCCAGCAGCTTGGCCAGTGACAGGGGGCCCCAGCTGTTTTTT
CASSLASDRGPQLFF
>TRBV2|.|.|TRBJ2-7
TGTGCCAGCAGTGGGGGAAGCTCCTACGAGCAGTACTTC
CASSGGSSYEQYF
>TRBV27|.|.|TRBJ1-5
TGTGCCAGCAGTTTACGGCTGTATAGCAATCAGCCCCAGCATTTT
CASSLRLYSNQPQHF